These 11 T cell receptor beta chains were sequenced from one sample in a study of blood T cell repertoires in COVID-19. TCRdb keeps only in-frame clones here, not all; method: immunoSEQ multiplex PCR. Found here are roughly 230,000 clones, around four fifths of them singletons; the top ten hold 27%. The sample comprised peripheral blood. These receptors all stem from a man aged 35-49 years with acute or convalescent COVID-19.

This chain uses TRBV28 with TRBJ1-1, with 7 nucleotides matching TRBD1. In germline, CDR1 is MDHEN, CDR2 SYDVKM. The ends lost 6 bases at V and 0 bases at J; junction bases unmatched: 7. CDR3 length equals 15 residues. The CDR3 protein is CASSPGGNLNTEAFF. The CDR3 DNA is TGTGCCAGCAGCCCAGGGGGTAATTTGAACACTGAAGCTTTCTTT.

The chain uses TRBV24-1 and TRBJ1-2, with 9 positions matching TRBD1. In germline, CDR1 is KGHDR, CDR2 SFDVKD. The CDR3 has 15 residues. Unmatched junction bases numbered 12, after V lost 5 bases and J lost 9 bases. CDR3 amino acids: CATSAPDRGIYRYTF. The CDR3 nucleotides are TGTGCCACCAGTGCCCCGGACAGGGGAATATACCGCTACACCTTC.

This chain uses TRBV7-8 with TRBJ2-1; 9 positions agree with TRBD2. Germline V gene sequence: CDR1 SGHVS, CDR2 FQNEAQ. Germline trimming cut 5 bases from V and 1 base from J; bases unmatched to any gene: 6. CDR3 length: 16 residues. This CDR3 reads CASSISGSRSYNEQFF. The CDR3 region has the DNA TGTGCCAGCAGCATTAGCGGGAGTAGGTCCTACAATGAGCAGTTCTTC.

This chain links TRBV4-1 with TRBJ1-4; 7 nucleotides line up with TRBD1. Germline V gene lookup returns CDR1 MGHRA and CDR2 YSYEKL. The CDR3 has 18 amino acids. The junction had 7 bases not matched to a gene; V was cut back by 0 bases and J by 0 bases. The CDR3 region is CASSQDKSTGATNEKLFF. CDR3 in DNA: TGCGCCAGCAGCCAAGATAAGTCAACAGGGGCAACTAATGAAAAACTGTTTTTT.

The chain uses TRBV25-1 and TRBJ2-1; no clear D gene. CDR1 MGHDK and CDR2 SYGVNS come from the germline V gene. V was trimmed by 3 bases and J by 6 bases, leaving 12 bases between them. The CDR3 is 14 residues long. CDR3 in amino acids: CASSESLVGNEQFF. The CDR3 DNA is TGTGCCAGCAGTGAGTCGCTAGTAGGCAATGAGCAGTTCTTC.

Relative to its sample, this clone is medium-sized. This rearrangement joins TRBV7-9 to TRBJ1-3; no definite D call. This CDR3 region has 15 residues. Germline CDR1 and CDR2: SEHNR and FQNEAQ (reference sequence). The V and J ends lost 3 bases and 0 bases respectively, with 9 bases between them. This chain's CDR3 is CASSFYSISGNTIYF. CDR3 DNA: TGTGCCAGCAGCTTTTACAGCATCTCTGGAAACACCATATATTTT.

This rearrangement joins TRBV9 to TRBJ1-2, with 7 bases that match TRBD1. This CDR3 has 15 residues. Germline V gene data show CDR1 as SGDLS and CDR2 as YYNGEE. The V gene end was trimmed by 4 bases and the J gene end by 5 bases; junction bases not matched to a gene: 11. As DNA, the CDR3 is TGTGCCAGCAGCATACTAGGGGGCTGGGGGTATGGCTACACCTTC. Encoded protein: CASSILGGWGYGYTF.

The chain uses TRBV7-3 and TRBJ2-1; D perhaps matches TRBD2 (6 bases). The CDR3 length is 15 residues. Germline V gene sequence: CDR1 SGHTA, CDR2 FQGTGA. Trimming left V 5 bases short and J 7 bases short, with 18 bases between. Here the CDR3 reads CASSLAEGRWNEQFF. The CDR3 nucleotides are TGTGCCAGCAGCCTCGCGGAGGGCCGATGGAATGAGCAGTTCTTC.

The genes are TRBV7-9 and TRBJ1-1, with TRBD1 identical over 7 bases. J lost 3 bases, V lost 4 bases, and 11 bases had no gene match. Per germline, CDR1 SEHNR and CDR2 FQNEAQ (reference sequence). This CDR3 region has 16 residues. As DNA, the CDR3 is TGTGCCAGCAGCTCCTTTGGAGACAGGGCGGACACTGAAGCTTTCTTT. Translated, it gives CASSSFGDRADTEAFF. The whole variable domain, filled in from reference TRBV7-9 and TRBJ1-1, reads DTGVSQNPRHKITKRGQNVTFRCDPISEHNRLYWYRQTLGQGPEFLTYFQNEAQLEKSRLLSDRFSAERPKGSFSTLEIQRTEQGDSAMYLCASSSFGDRADTEAFFGQGTRLTVV.

The chain couples TRBV3-1 (or the pseudogene TRBV3-2) to TRBJ2-7; 13 bases map to TRBD2. The CDR3 contains 16 residues. Germline V gives CDR1 LGHDT, CDR2 YNNKEL (reference sequence). V lost 4 bases and J lost 2; bases outside the gene matches: 5. The CDR3 sequence: CASSPRLAGGAYEQYF. In nucleotides, the CDR3 is TGTGCCAGCAGCCCGCGACTAGCGGGGGGCGCCTACGAGCAGTACTTC.

This clone came up many times. J is TRBJ2-1 and V is TRBV6-5; D might be TRBD2 (6 bases). CDR3 length: 13 amino acids. V lost 8 bases, J lost 6 bases, and 14 bases lay in between. Germline lookup yields CDR1 MNHEY and CDR2 SVGAGI. The CDR3 coding sequence is TGTGCCAGCTCCTACCGGGAGATCAATGAGCAGTTCTTC. Its protein is CASSYREINEQFF.